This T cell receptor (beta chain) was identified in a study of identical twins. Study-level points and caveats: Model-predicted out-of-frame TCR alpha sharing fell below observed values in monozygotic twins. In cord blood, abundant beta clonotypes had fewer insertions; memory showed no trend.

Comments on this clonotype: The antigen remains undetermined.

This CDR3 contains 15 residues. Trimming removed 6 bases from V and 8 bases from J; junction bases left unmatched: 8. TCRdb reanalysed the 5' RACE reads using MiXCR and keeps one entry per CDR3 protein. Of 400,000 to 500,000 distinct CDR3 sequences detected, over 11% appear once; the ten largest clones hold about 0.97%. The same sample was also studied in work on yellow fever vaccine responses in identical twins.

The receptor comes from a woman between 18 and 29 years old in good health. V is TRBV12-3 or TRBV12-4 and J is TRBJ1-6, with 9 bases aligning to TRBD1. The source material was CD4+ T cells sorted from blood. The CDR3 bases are TGTGCCAGCAGACCTCCGGGACAGGGTTATTCACCCCTCCACTTT. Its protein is CASRPPGQGYSPLHF.